This T cell receptor (beta chain) emerged from a study of CD8+ T cells in alopecia areata. Germline CDR1 and CDR2: MGHDK and SYGVNS. The CDR3 spans 17 residues. V dropped 1 base and J dropped 5 bases, with 20 bases sitting between them. Treatment defined: oral pan-JAK inhibitor, 5-10 mg twice daily. RNA was isolated and reverse transcribed to cDNA, the sequencing template. Measured with immunoSEQ multiplex PCR; TCRdb has only the in-frame clones, and not every one. This table has 150,000 to 250,000 clones, about three fifths appearing once. The sequence was obtained from a human donor with alopecia areata. The chain uses TRBV25-1 and TRBJ2-5; TRBD1 is a possible D gene (6 bases). Source: CD4+ T cells sorted from blood, taken at week 24, from a patient treated with tofacitinib. CDR3 region: CASSELRYGTSPETQYF. The CDR3 coding sequence is TGTGCCAGCAGTGAATTGAGGTACGGGACAAGTCCCGAGACCCAGTACTTC.